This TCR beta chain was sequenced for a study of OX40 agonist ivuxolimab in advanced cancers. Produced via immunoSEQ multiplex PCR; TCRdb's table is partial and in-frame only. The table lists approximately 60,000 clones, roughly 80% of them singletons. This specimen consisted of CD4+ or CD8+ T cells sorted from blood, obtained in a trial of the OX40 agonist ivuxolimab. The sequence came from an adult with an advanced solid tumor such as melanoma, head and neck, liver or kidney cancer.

The CDR3 sequence: CASRLLLEDGYTF. The DNA of the CDR3 is TGTGCCAGCAGGCTGCTACTAGAAGATGGCTACACCTTC. This chain connects TRBV5-5 to TRBJ1-2; D remains unclear. CDR3 length equals 13 residues. V lost 5 bases and J lost 6, with 14 bases in between. The germline V gene has CDR1 SGHKS and CDR2 YYEKEE (reference sequence).